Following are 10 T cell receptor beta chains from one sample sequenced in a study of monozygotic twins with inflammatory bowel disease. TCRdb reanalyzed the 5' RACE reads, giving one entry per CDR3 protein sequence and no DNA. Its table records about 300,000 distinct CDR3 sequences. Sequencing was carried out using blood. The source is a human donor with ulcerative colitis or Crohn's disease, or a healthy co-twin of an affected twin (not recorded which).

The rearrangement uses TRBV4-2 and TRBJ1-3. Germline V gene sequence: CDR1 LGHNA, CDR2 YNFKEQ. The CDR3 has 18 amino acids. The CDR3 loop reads CASSPHWEGLFGGNTIYF.

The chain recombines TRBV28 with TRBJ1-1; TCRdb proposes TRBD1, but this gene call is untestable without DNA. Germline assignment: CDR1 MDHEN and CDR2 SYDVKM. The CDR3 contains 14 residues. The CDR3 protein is CASSTDRGNTEAFF.

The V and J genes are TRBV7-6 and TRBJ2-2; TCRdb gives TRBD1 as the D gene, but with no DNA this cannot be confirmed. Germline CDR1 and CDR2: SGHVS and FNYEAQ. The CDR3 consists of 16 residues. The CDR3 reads CASSLDPGADTGELFF.

CDR3 loop: CASSTTGQGYNEQFF. The rearrangement joins TRBV11-3 to TRBJ2-1; checking the TCRdb D call of TRBD1 is not possible without DNA. The CDR3 length is 15 residues. In germline, CDR1 is SGHNT, CDR2 YENEEA.

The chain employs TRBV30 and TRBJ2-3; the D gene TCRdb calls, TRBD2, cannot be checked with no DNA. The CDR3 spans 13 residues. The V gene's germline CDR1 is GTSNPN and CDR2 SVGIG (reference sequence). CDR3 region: CAGTSGGGGTQYF.

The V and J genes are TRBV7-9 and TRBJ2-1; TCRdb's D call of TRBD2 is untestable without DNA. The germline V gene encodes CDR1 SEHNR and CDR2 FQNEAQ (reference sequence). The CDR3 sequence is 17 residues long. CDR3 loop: CASSFRIPGLKHNEQFF.

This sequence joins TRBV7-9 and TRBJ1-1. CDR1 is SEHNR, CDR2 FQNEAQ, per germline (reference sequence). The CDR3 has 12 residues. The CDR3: CASRPQGGIDFF.

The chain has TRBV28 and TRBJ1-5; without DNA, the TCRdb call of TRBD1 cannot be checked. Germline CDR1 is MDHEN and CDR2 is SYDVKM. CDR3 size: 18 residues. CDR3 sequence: CASSFGGQRLSPNQPQHF.

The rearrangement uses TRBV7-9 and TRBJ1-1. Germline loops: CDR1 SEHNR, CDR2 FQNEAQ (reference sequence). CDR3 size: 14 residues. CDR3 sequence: CASSFRILNTEAFF.

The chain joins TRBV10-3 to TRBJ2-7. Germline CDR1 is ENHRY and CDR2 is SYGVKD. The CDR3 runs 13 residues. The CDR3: CAISLQGPYEQYF.